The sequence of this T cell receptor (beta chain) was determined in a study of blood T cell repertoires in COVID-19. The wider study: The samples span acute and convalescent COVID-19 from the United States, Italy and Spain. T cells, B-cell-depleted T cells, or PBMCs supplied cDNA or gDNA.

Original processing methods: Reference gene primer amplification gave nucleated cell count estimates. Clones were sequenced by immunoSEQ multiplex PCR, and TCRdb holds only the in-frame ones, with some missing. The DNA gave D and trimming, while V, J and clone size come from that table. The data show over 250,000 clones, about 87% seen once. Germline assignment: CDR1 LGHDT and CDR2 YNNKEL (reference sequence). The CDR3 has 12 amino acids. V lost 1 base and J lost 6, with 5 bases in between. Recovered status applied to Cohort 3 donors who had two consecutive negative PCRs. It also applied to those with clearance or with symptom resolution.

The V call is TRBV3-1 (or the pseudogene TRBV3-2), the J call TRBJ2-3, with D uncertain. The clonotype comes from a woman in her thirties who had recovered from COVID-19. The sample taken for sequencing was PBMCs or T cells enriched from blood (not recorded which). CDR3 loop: CASSQVGDTQYF. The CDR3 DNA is TGTGCCAGCAGCCAAGTCGGGGATACGCAGTATTTT.